The next 30 T cell receptor beta chains were all read from a single sample in a study of CXCR3-negative and CXCR3-positive naive CD8 T cells. The TRB cDNA libraries were prepared by 5' RACE with UMI labels. TCRdb reworked the 5' RACE reads into one entry per CDR3 protein, no DNA. This repertoire includes 50,000 to 75,000 distinct CDR3 sequences. The source material was naive CXCR3- CD8+ T cells from blood. Subset of the sample: CD45RO-CCR7+CD27+CD95- naive CD8+ T cells lacking CXCR3 (TNR3-). All receptors derive from a human donor in good health. Some clones in this sample may be carry-over from other donors' samples.

The chain uses TRBV20-1 and TRBJ1-4. The length of the CDR3 is 13 residues. The germline V gene has CDR1 DFQATT and CDR2 SNEGSKA (reference sequence). CDR3 amino acids: CSASSTDNEKLFF.

This chain uses TRBV6-2 or TRBV6-3 with TRBJ2-6. This CDR3 is built from 14 residues. Germline CDR1 is MNHEY and CDR2 is SVGEGT. The CDR3 loop is CASSDGSGANVLTF.

This chain connects TRBV12-3 or TRBV12-4 to TRBJ2-1. CDR3 length: 14 amino acids. The CDR3 is CASSFFGDQNEQFF.

This chain uses TRBV7-3 with TRBJ2-1; TCRdb's D call, TRBD1, is unchecked because there is no DNA. The CDR3 sequence is 13 residues long. Germline V gene sequence: CDR1 SGHTA, CDR2 FQGTGA. CDR3 sequence reads: CASSSGGPYEQFF.

The gene calls are TRBV5-1 and TRBJ2-1. This CDR3 region has 14 residues. Germline values: CDR1 SGHRS, CDR2 YFSETQ. This CDR3 reads CASSLAGLGNEQFF.

The chain links TRBV7-2 to TRBJ1-2; no DNA is available, so the TRBD1 call from TCRdb remains unchecked. CDR3 length equals 16 residues. CDR1 SGHTA and CDR2 FQGNSA come from the germline V gene. The CDR3 reads CAGQGEPLKANYGYTF.

V usage is TRBV21-1 and J usage is TRBJ2-3; the TRBD2 assignment by TCRdb is unverifiable without DNA. TRBV21-1 is assigned pseudogene status. The CDR3 runs to 16 residues. The chain's CDR3 is CASSFLAGAITDTQYF.

The chain recombines TRBV21-1 with TRBJ2-7. TRBV21-1 is annotated as a pseudogene. The length of the CDR3 is 14 residues. CDR3 amino acids: CASSEQVGSYEQYF.

The rearrangement links TRBV7-6 to TRBJ2-6; the TCRdb D gene call, TRBD1, has no DNA to confirm it. The CDR3 has 16 amino acids. Germline values: CDR1 SGHVS, CDR2 FNYEAQ. CDR3: CASSPPWGSGANVLTF.

The genes are TRBV4-2 and TRBJ2-1; the D gene TCRdb calls, TRBD2, cannot be checked with no DNA. Germline values: CDR1 LGHNA, CDR2 YNFKEQ. This CDR3 region has 15 residues. The CDR3 reads CASSSPPGGLDEQFF.

This rearrangement joins TRBV20-1 to TRBJ2-1. Germline CDR1 reads DFQATT; CDR2 reads SNEGSKA (reference sequence). The CDR3 consists of 15 residues. The CDR3 sequence: CSARDTLSNVNEQFF.

The rearrangement joins TRBV27 to TRBJ2-3; TCRdb picks TRBD2, but there is no DNA to check that call. Looked up from germline, CDR1 is MNHEY and CDR2 is SMNVEV (reference sequence). The CDR3 runs to 11 residues. CDR3 region: CASSTAATQYF.

The genes are TRBV20-1 and TRBJ2-1; the TCRdb call, TRBD2, lacks DNA for checking. This CDR3 has 15 amino acids. Looked up from germline, CDR1 is DFQATT and CDR2 is SNEGSKA (reference sequence). The CDR3 region is CSARAPAGDYNEQFF.

The chain links TRBV27 to TRBJ2-7; TCRdb's D call of TRBD1 is untestable without DNA. This CDR3 has 14 amino acids. Germline V gene sequence: CDR1 MNHEY, CDR2 SMNVEV (reference sequence). CDR3 sequence: CASSPGTASYEQYF.

The chain employs TRBV3-1 and TRBJ1-2; there is no DNA to check the TCRdb D call of TRBD1. CDR3 size: 15 residues. CDR1 and CDR2 (germline): LGHDT, YNNKEL (reference sequence). CDR3 loop: CASSRPRGGALGYTF.

The rearrangement uses TRBV29-1 and TRBJ2-7. The CDR3 consists of 13 residues. Per germline, CDR1 SQVTM and CDR2 ANQGSEA. The CDR3 loop reads CSVEWGSPYEQYF.

The chain employs TRBV20-1 and TRBJ1-6. The CDR3 length is 12 residues. Looked up from germline, CDR1 is DFQATT and CDR2 is SNEGSKA (reference sequence). CDR3 residues: CSAMKGNSPLHF.

This sequence joins TRBV7-9 and TRBJ2-2. Germline lookup yields CDR1 SEHNR and CDR2 FQNEAQ (reference sequence). The CDR3 spans 16 residues. The CDR3 sequence: CASSLVARTNTGELFF.

The chain has TRBV5-1 and TRBJ1-1; TCRdb calls TRBD1, which cannot be checked without DNA. The CDR3 has 17 amino acids. CDR1 and CDR2 from the germline V gene are SGHRS and YFSETQ. This chain's CDR3 is CASSFGGAKASNTEAFF.

V usage is TRBV6-2 or TRBV6-3 and J usage is TRBJ2-2; TCRdb indicates TRBD1, and absent DNA this call remains unverified. Germline V gene lookup returns CDR1 MNHEY and CDR2 SVGEGT. This CDR3 contains 13 residues. This CDR3 reads CASSYGGAGELFF.

This chain links TRBV6-2 or TRBV6-3 with TRBJ2-7. This CDR3 spans 13 amino acids. From germline, CDR1 is MNHEY and CDR2 SVGEGT. CDR3 sequence reads: CASSTRQFPEQYF.

This chain links TRBV7-2 with TRBJ2-7; the D call of TRBD2 rests on TCRdb alone, since no DNA is present to check it. The germline V gene encodes CDR1 SGHTA and CDR2 FQGNSA. The CDR3 is 16 residues long. This chain's CDR3 is CASSLIGGSSVYEQYF. Using reference TRBV7-2 and TRBJ2-7 for the parts outside the CDR3, the full variable domain is GAGVSQSPSNKVTEKGKDVELRCDPISGHTALYWYRQSLGQGLEFLIYFQGNSAPDKSGLPSDRFSAERTGGSVSTLTIQRTQQEDSAVYLCASSLIGGSSVYEQYFGPGTRLTVT.

This chain joins TRBV7-9 and TRBJ2-7; TCRdb lists TRBD2, though no DNA is available to test this call. CDR1 is SEHNR and CDR2 is FQNEAQ in the germline V gene (reference sequence). The CDR3 is 19 residues long. The CDR3 here is CASSTPDSLMPARKGEQYF.

The rearrangement joins TRBV7-6 to TRBJ2-5; the D gene TCRdb calls, TRBD1, cannot be checked with no DNA. The germline V gene encodes CDR1 SGHVS and CDR2 FNYEAQ. The CDR3 length is 14 residues. CDR3: CASSFWGAGETQYF.

The chain joins TRBV14 to TRBJ2-1; there is no DNA to check the TCRdb D call of TRBD1. This CDR3 is 16 amino acids long. Germline-derived CDR1 and CDR2 are SGHDN and FVKESK. CDR3 protein: CASSQDPGRIYNEQFF.

The chain joins TRBV4-3 to TRBJ1-6; lacking DNA, the TRBD1 call made by TCRdb goes unchecked. This CDR3 has 18 amino acids. Germline V gives CDR1 LGHNA, CDR2 YSLEER. CDR3 protein: CASSQERMLDRDVSPLHF.

The chain joins TRBV19 to TRBJ1-2. Germline V gives CDR1 LNHDA, CDR2 SQIVND (reference sequence). The CDR3 length is 12 residues. CDR3 in amino acids: CASSRSPYGYTF.

The chain links TRBV20-1 to TRBJ2-7; TCRdb names TRBD1, which stays unverified in the absence of DNA. Germline CDR1 DFQATT, CDR2 SNEGSKA (reference sequence). This CDR3 comprises 13 residues. The CDR3 loop is CSASQDISYEQYF.

The CDR3 loop reads CASSPPFQKDIRSSYNEQFF. J is TRBJ2-1 and V is TRBV18. The CDR3 length is 20 residues. CDR1 is KGHSH and CDR2 is LQKENI in the germline V gene.

The V gene is TRBV12-3 or TRBV12-4, the J gene TRBJ1-3. This CDR3 is built from 14 residues. CDR3 sequence reads: CASTRLDRGNTIYF.